A single sample is the source of the 22 T cell receptor beta chains below, sequenced in a study of blood T cell repertoires in COVID-19. Data came from immunoSEQ multiplex PCR; TCRdb stores just in-frame clones and leaves some out. Of 85,000 to 90,000 clones listed, less than 95% are singletons. Source material: peripheral blood. Every receptor here comes from a human donor with active COVID-19. The donor label of this sample is uncertain.

The rearrangement links TRBV2 to TRBJ2-2, with TRBD1 matching 12 bases. CDR1 SNHLY and CDR2 FYNNEI come from the germline V gene. V shed 7 bases and J 5 bases; nucleotides not matched to a gene: 5. The length of the CDR3 is 15 residues. CDR3: CASKGQGAGTGELFF. In DNA, the CDR3 is TGTGCCAGCAAGGGACAGGGGGCAGGAACCGGGGAGCTGTTTTTT.

The V gene is TRBV6-5, the J gene TRBJ2-6, with D unclear. Germline-derived CDR1 and CDR2 are MNHEY and SVGAGI. This CDR3 spans 15 amino acids. The germline V and J ends were trimmed by 7 bases and 0 bases, with 10 bases remaining between them. The CDR3 is CASMTMLSGANVLTF. The CDR3 coding sequence is TGTGCCAGCATGACAATGCTCTCTGGGGCCAACGTCCTGACTTTC.

V usage is TRBV7-9 and J usage is TRBJ1-3; maybe TRBD1 (5 bases). CDR3 size: 17 residues. CDR1 and CDR2 from the germline V gene are SEHNR and FQNEAQ (reference sequence). Trimming left V 2 bases short and J 3 bases short, with 17 bases between. CDR3 protein: CASSLIRAARVGNTIYF. The DNA of the CDR3 is TGTGCCAGCAGCTTAATCAGGGCGGCACGCGTTGGAAACACCATATATTTT.

This chain connects TRBV6-5 to TRBJ2-7, with 8 bases lining up with TRBD2. The germline CDR1 and CDR2 sequences are MNHEY and SVGAGI. The CDR3 runs 15 residues. V was pared by 2 bases and J by 3 bases, with 6 bases of the junction left unmatched. Written as DNA, the CDR3 is TGTGCCAGCAGTTACGTATCTGCGGGGGGCTACGAGCAGTACTTC. Its translation is CASSYVSAGGYEQYF.

This chain connects TRBV9 to TRBJ1-4; D may be TRBD1 (5 bases). Trimming pared 0 bases from V and 4 bases from J, leaving 10 bases between. Germline values: CDR1 SGDLS, CDR2 YYNGEE. The CDR3 is made up of 15 amino acids. The CDR3, as DNA: TGTGCCAGCAGCGTAGGGGGGACTTATAATGAAAAACTGTTTTTT. Amino acid sequence: CASSVGGTYNEKLFF.

The genes are TRBV6-1 and TRBJ2-2; D perhaps matches TRBD1 (5 bases). The CDR3 runs to 17 residues. Germline CDR1 MNHNS, CDR2 SASEGT. Trimming took 1 base from V and 1 from J, leaving 13 bases between them. The CDR3 nucleotides read TGTGCCAGCAGTGAAGTCTTGGGGCGCCAGAACACCGGGGAGCTGTTTTTT. It translates to CASSEVLGRQNTGELFF.

This sequence joins TRBV5-1 and TRBJ2-5; 7 bases fit TRBD2. The CDR3 sequence is 15 residues long. Germline CDR1 and CDR2: SGHRS and YFSETQ. Trimming removed 4 bases from V and 0 bases from J; junction bases left unmatched: 6. CDR3 nucleotide sequence: TGCGCCAGCAGCCAAGGAGCGGGATACCAAGAGACCCAGTACTTC. It specifies CASSQGAGYQETQYF.

The rearrangement uses TRBV24-1 and TRBJ2-3; 7 bases are shared with TRBD2. Trimming cost V 4 bases and J 6 bases; bases outside gene matches: 9. The germline gives CDR1 KGHDR, CDR2 SFDVKD. The CDR3 length is 15 residues. CDR3 coding DNA: TGTGCCACCAGTGACCTCAGGACTAGTGTGGATACGCAGTATTTT. It yields the protein CATSDLRTSVDTQYF.

The genes are TRBV9 and TRBJ1-1; D remains unclear. The CDR3 has 13 residues. Trimming stripped 0 bases from V and 2 bases from J, with 5 bases between. Germline CDR1 reads SGDLS; CDR2 reads YYNGEE. Written as DNA, the CDR3 is TGTGCCAGCAGCGTAGGGCCAAACACTGAAGCTTTCTTT. This gives the protein CASSVGPNTEAFF.

The chain is built from TRBV6-5 and TRBJ1-4, with TRBD1 matching 8 bases. CDR3 size: 15 residues. In germline, CDR1 is MNHEY, CDR2 SVGAGI. With 7 bases clipped from V and 8 bases from J, the junction kept 12 bases outside the gene matches. The chain's CDR3 is CASIRGTGGKEKLFF. The CDR3 region has the DNA TGTGCCAGCATTAGGGGAACAGGGGGAAAAGAAAAACTGTTTTTT.

The chain recombines TRBV7-2 with TRBJ2-3; D uncertain. V was trimmed by 1 base and J by 3 bases, leaving 8 bases between them. Germline assignment: CDR1 SGHTA and CDR2 FQGNSA. The CDR3 runs to 14 residues. Written as DNA, the CDR3 is TGTGCCAGCAGCTTAGTTCGTATGACAGATACGCAGTATTTT. Translated, it gives CASSLVRMTDTQYF.

The genes are TRBV5-4 and TRBJ2-3; 8 nucleotides line up with TRBD2. With V trimmed by 4 bases and J by 4 bases, 5 bases remained unmatched. The length of the CDR3 is 14 residues. Germline V gene data show CDR1 as SGHNT and CDR2 as YYREEE (reference sequence). This chain's CDR3 is CASSAGLAPDTQYF. The CDR3 region has the DNA TGTGCCAGCAGCGCCGGACTAGCTCCAGATACGCAGTATTTT.

The V gene is TRBV15, the J gene TRBJ1-1; D gene unclear. The CDR3 has 15 residues. Trimming took off 0 bases at V and 2 bases at J, with 10 bases between the two ends. Germline lookup yields CDR1 LNHNV and CDR2 YYDKDF (reference sequence). The DNA of the CDR3 is TGTGCCACCAGCAGAGATAGAACAGCAAACACTGAAGCTTTCTTT. It yields the protein CATSRDRTANTEAFF.

For the CDR3, the DNA is TGTGCCACCCAGGACTCAAGCACAGATACGCAGTATTTT. Its translation is CATQDSSTDTQYF. This chain links TRBV24-1 with TRBJ2-3; maybe TRBD2 (5 bases). Trimming left V 9 bases short and J 0 bases short, with 9 bases between. Germline loops: CDR1 KGHDR, CDR2 SFDVKD. This CDR3 comprises 13 residues.

This clone appeared once. V and J are TRBV7-9 and TRBJ2-7, with no clear D. Germline CDR1 is SEHNR and CDR2 is FQNEAQ (reference sequence). The CDR3 totals 13 residues. V was cut by 1 base and J by 4 bases, with 8 bases left in between. Here the CDR3 DNA reads TGTGCCAGCAGCTTAGACGGAGAATACGAGCAGTACTTC. Its translation: CASSLDGEYEQYF.

V usage is TRBV7-8 and J usage is TRBJ2-1, with D hard to call. V was pared by 3 bases and J by 6 bases, with 12 bases between. Germline lookup yields CDR1 SGHVS and CDR2 FQNEAQ. This CDR3 has 14 amino acids. CDR3 sequence reads: CASSFDEVGNEQFF. CDR3 nucleotides: TGTGCCAGCAGCTTTGACGAGGTAGGCAATGAGCAGTTCTTC.

The rearrangement links TRBV6-5 to TRBJ2-7, with D possibly being TRBD2 (7 bases). Per the germline V gene, CDR1 is MNHEY and CDR2 is SVGAGI. V lost 7 bases to trimming and J lost 5 bases, with 18 bases between them. There are 14 residues in the CDR3. The CDR3 region has the DNA TGTGCCAGCACGAGGGAGGGGGGGTCCCACGAGCAGTACTTC. It codes for CASTREGGSHEQYF.

Turning to this clone: Other DNA sequences in the sample encode the same CDR3. The rearrangement uses TRBV5-1 and TRBJ2-5; tentative D call: TRBD2 (6 bases). Germline CDR1 and CDR2: SGHRS and YFSETQ. This CDR3 is built from 13 residues. Deletions cut 0 bases from V and 4 bases from J, with 7 bases between. Here the CDR3 reads CASSLVGGETQYF. DNA for the CDR3: TGCGCCAGCAGCTTGGTGGGAGGAGAGACCCAGTACTTC. The variable domain in full, with the rest retrieved from reference TRBV5-1 and TRBJ2-5, is KAGVTQTPRYLIKTRGQQVTLSCSPISGHRSVSWYQQTPGQGLQFLFEYFSETQRNKGNFPGRFSGRQFSNSRSEMNVSTLELGDSALYLCASSLVGGETQYFGPGTRLLVL.

This sequence joins TRBV2 and TRBJ2-7; weak D call: TRBD2 (6 bases). V lost 6 bases, J lost 1 base, and 16 bases lay in between. The CDR3 runs to 15 residues. The germline V gene has CDR1 SNHLY and CDR2 FYNNEI. The CDR3 reads CASRETRAGSYEQYF. The CDR3 region has the DNA TGTGCCAGCAGGGAGACTAGGGCGGGGTCCTACGAGCAGTACTTC. Using reference TRBV2 and TRBJ2-7 for the parts outside the CDR3, the full variable domain is EPEVTQTPSHQVTQMGQEVILRCVPISNHLYFYWYRQILGQKVEFLVSFYNNEISEKSEIFDDQFSVERPDGSNFTLKIRSTKLEDSAMYFCASRETRAGSYEQYFGPGTRLTVT.

The chain employs TRBV12-5 and TRBJ1-5; tentatively, D is TRBD1 (6 bases). CDR1 is LGHNT, CDR2 FRNRAP, per germline. V lost 4 bases to trimming and J lost 6 bases, with 19 bases between them. The CDR3 spans 16 residues. The CDR3 DNA reads as TGTGCTAGTGGTTCGACCCCGACAGGAGCTCTTCAGCCCCAGCATTTT. Amino acid sequence: CASGSTPTGALQPQHF.

This chain links TRBV28 with TRBJ1-5, with 8 positions matching TRBD1. V lost 3 bases and J lost 5; bases outside the gene matches: 12. This CDR3 contains 17 residues. Germline CDR1 MDHEN, CDR2 SYDVKM. CDR3 bases: TGTGCCAGCAGTTTCGCGACCGGACAGGGATACCATCAGCCCCAGCATTTT. Translation: CASSFATGQGYHQPQHF.

This clone was counted a few times. V gene TRBV9 combines with J gene TRBJ2-7, with D possibly TRBD2 on 7 matching bases. Germline V lookup: CDR1 SGDLS, CDR2 YYNGEE. V was trimmed by 0 bases and J by 3 bases, leaving 10 bases between them. CDR3 length equals 14 residues. CDR3 amino acids: CASSVGGGDYEQYF. DNA for the CDR3: TGTGCCAGCAGCGTAGGCGGGGGCGACTACGAGCAGTACTTC.